This TCR beta chain derives from a study of T cell responses to AZD1222 COVID-19 vaccine. Assay used: immunoSEQ multiplex PCR; TCRdb lists only in-frame clones, some missing. Seen here are about 180,000 clones, around nine tenths observed once, and the top ten hold approximately 1.6%. Study-level findings and limits: The donor group comprised mostly white British people and more females; the analysis possibly underestimated clonal diversity. Compared with day 0, the breadth and depth of the Spike-specific TCR repertoire rose significantly after two doses of AZD1222. Spike-wide coverage was observed for vaccine-associated CD4 TCRs, with dominant responses at 160-218 and 743-854. Repertoire sampling occurred only after the peak T cell response.

Turning to this clone: Its antigen remains unidentified.

The specimen was peripheral blood, collected on day 0 of AZD1222 vaccination. The receptor was isolated from an adult in good health.

The CDR3 coding sequence is TGTGCCAGCTCACCATCTAGCGGTTACAATGAGCAGTTCTTC. Translating gives CASSPSSGYNEQFF. This chain uses TRBV18 with TRBJ2-1, with 7 bases lining up with TRBD2. The V gene end was trimmed by 2 bases and the J gene end by 4 bases; junction bases not matched to a gene: 2. The CDR3 is 14 amino acids. Germline V CDR1 and CDR2: KGHSH, LQKENI.